Below, one T cell receptor (beta chain) is given with its context. Its cognate antigen is unknown. These data are taken from a study of shared clonotypes between healthy human individuals. Study summary: CD4 naive and CD4 memory each took three plates per donor, while CD8 naive took two and CD8 memory one.

Sequenced by immunoSEQ multiplex PCR; TCRdb stores in-frame clones only, minus some. The sample records some 800,000 clones, 90% to 95% being singletons. The study, taken as a whole, reports: Of the naive CD4 clonotypes, approximately 5% were shared across several donors. Large sequencing depth failed to make sorted-subset sequencing complete, rarefaction showed.

In the naive CD8 group, cells lacked CD45RO and were positively selected for CCR7, so terminally differentiated effector memory CD45RA+ cells were left out. Recent acute infections and vaccinations were absent in the healthy HIV-negative adult donors. The germline V gene encodes CDR1 KGHSH and CDR2 LQKENI. There are 17 residues in the CDR3. The ends were cut back, 6 bases at V and 0 bases at J, with 15 bases in the middle. The sequence was obtained from a man aged 25 to 45 in good health. Sequencing was carried out using naive CD8+ T cells sorted from blood. This chain joins TRBV18 and TRBJ2-6, with D perhaps matching TRBD1 (5 bases). CDR3 residues: CASSQEGAISGANVLTF. CDR3 coding DNA: TGTGCCAGCTCGCAAGAAGGGGCGATCTCTGGGGCCAACGTCCTGACTTTC. Supplemented by reference TRBV18 and TRBJ2-6, the full variable domain reads NAGVMQNPRHLVRRRGQEARLRCSPMKGHSHVYWYRQLPEEGLKFMVYLQKENIIDESGMPKERFSAEFPKEGPSILRIQQVVRGDSAAYFCASSQEGAISGANVLTFGAGSRLTVL.